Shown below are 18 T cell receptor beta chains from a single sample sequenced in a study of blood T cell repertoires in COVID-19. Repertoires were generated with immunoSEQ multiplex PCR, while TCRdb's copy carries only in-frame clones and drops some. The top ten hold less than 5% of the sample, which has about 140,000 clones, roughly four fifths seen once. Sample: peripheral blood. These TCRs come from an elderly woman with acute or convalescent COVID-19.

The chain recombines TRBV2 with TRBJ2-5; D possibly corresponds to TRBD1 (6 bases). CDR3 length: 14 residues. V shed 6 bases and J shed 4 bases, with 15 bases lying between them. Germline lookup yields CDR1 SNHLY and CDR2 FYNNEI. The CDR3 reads CASRITQGLETQYF. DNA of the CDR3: TGTGCCAGCAGAATTACGCAGGGGTTAGAGACCCAGTACTTC.

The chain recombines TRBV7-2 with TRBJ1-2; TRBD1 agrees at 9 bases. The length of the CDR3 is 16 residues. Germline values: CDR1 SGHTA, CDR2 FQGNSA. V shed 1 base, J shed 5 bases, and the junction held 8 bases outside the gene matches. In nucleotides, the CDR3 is TGTGCCAGCAGCTTAGGTCTTTCGGGACAGGGTTATGGCTACACCTTC. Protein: CASSLGLSGQGYGYTF.

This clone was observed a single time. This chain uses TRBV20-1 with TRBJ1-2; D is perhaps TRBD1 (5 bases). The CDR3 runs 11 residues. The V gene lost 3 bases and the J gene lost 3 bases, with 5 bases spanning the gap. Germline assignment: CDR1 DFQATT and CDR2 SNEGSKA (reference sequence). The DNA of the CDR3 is TGCAGTGCTAGGACAGACTATGGCTACACCTTC. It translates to CSARTDYGYTF.

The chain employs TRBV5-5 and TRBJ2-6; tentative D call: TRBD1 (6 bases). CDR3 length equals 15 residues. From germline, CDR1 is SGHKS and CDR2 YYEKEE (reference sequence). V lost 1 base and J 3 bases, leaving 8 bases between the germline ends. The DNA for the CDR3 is TGTGCCAGCAGCTTGTCAGGGGATGGGGCCAACGTCCTGACTTTC. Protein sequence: CASSLSGDGANVLTF.

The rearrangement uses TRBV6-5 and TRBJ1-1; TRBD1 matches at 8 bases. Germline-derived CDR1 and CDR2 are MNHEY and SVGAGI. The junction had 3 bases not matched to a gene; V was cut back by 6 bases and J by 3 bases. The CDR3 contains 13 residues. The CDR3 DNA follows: TGTGCCAGCAGAGGACAGGGTTACACTGAAGCTTTCTTT. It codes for CASRGQGYTEAFF.

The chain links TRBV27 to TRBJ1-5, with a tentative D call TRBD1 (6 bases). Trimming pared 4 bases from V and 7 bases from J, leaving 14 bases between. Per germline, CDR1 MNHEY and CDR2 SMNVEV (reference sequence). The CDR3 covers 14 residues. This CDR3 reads CASSSGQRGQPQHF. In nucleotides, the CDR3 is TGTGCCAGCAGTTCCGGACAGAGGGGGCAGCCCCAGCATTTT.

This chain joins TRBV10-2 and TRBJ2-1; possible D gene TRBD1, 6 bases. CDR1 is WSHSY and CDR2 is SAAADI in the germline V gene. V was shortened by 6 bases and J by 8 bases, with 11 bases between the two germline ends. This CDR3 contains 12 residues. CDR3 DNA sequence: TGCGCCAGCAGGCAGGGGCGGGATGAGCAGTTCTTC. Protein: CASRQGRDEQFF.

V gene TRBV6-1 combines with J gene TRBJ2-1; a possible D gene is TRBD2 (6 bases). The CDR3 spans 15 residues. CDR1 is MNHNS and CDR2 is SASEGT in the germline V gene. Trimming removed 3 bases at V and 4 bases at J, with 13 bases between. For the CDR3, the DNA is TGTGCCAGCAGTGATCCGGGAGAAATTTACAATGAGCAGTTCTTC. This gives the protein CASSDPGEIYNEQFF.

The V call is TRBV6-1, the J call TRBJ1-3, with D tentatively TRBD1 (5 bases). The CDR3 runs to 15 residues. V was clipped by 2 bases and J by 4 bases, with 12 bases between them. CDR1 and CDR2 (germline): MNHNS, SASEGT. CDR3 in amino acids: CASSETGGSGNTIYF. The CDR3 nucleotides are TGTGCCAGCAGTGAAACGGGGGGGTCGGGAAACACCATATATTTT.

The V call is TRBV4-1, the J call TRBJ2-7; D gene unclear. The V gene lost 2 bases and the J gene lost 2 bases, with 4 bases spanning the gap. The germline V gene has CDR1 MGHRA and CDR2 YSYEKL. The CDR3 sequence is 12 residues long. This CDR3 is CASSQLPYEQYF. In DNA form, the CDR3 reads TGCGCCAGCAGCCAACTTCCCTACGAGCAGTACTTC.

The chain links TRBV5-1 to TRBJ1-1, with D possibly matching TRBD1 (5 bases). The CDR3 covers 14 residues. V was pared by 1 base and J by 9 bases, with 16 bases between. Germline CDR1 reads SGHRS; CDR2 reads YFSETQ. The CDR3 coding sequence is TGCGCCAGCAGCTTGATGGACACCTCTAACCAAGCTTTCTTT. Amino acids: CASSLMDTSNQAFF.

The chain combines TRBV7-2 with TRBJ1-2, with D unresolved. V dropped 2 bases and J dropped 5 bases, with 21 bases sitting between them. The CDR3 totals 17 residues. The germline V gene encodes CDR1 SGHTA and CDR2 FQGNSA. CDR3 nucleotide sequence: TGTGCCAGCAGCTTACGGACGATAAGCGGCGTAGTTTATGGCTACACCTTC. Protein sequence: CASSLRTISGVVYGYTF.

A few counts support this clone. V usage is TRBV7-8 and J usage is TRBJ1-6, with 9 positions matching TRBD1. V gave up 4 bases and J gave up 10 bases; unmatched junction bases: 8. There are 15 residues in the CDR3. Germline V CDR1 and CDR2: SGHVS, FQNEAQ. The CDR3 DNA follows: TGTGCCAGCAGCTGGGACAGGGCGAGAAGGTCACCCCTCCACTTT. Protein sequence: CASSWDRARRSPLHF.

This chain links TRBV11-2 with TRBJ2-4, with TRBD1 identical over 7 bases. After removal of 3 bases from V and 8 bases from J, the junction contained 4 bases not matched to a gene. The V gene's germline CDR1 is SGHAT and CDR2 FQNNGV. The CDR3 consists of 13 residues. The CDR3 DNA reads TGTGCCAGCAGCTTTACAGGGGAGCACATTCAGTACTTC. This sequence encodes CASSFTGEHIQYF.

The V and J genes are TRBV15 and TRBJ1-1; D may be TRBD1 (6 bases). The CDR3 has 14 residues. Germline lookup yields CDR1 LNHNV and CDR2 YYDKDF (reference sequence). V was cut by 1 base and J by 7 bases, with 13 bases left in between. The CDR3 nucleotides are TGTGCCACCAGCAGAGTGCTGGGGGCAAATGAAGCTTTCTTT. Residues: CATSRVLGANEAFF.

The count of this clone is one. As DNA, the CDR3 is TGCGCCAGCAGCCGCGGCGGGACGGACGACTATGGCTACACCTTC. Amino acids: CASSRGGTDDYGYTF. This sequence joins TRBV5-1 and TRBJ1-2, with D possibly matching TRBD1 (5 bases). V was pared by 4 bases and J by 3 bases, with 16 bases between. The CDR3 loop spans 15 amino acids. The V gene's germline CDR1 is SGHRS and CDR2 YFSETQ. The complete variable domain, with remaining parts taken from reference TRBV5-1 and TRBJ1-2, reads KAGVTQTPRYLIKTRGQQVTLSCSPISGHRSVSWYQQTPGQGLQFLFEYFSETQRNKGNFPGRFSGRQFSNSRSEMNVSTLELGDSALYLCASSRGGTDDYGYTFGSGTRLTVV.

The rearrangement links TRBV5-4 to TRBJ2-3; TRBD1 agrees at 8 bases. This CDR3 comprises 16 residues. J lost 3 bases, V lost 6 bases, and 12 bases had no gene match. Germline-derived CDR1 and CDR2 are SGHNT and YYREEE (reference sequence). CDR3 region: CASNPGQGRLTDTQYF. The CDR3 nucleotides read TGTGCCAGCAATCCCGGACAGGGTAGGCTTACAGATACGCAGTATTTT.

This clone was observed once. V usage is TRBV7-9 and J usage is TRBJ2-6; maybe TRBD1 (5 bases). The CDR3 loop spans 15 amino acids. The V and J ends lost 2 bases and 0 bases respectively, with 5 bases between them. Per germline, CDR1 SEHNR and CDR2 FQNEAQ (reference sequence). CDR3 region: CASSLRGSGANVLTF. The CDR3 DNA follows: TGTGCCAGCAGCTTAAGGGGCTCTGGGGCCAACGTCCTGACTTTC.